The T cell receptor beta chain described here comes from a study of T cell responses to AZD1222 COVID-19 vaccine. Turning to this clone: Its antigen remains unidentified.

Sequencing used immunoSEQ multiplex PCR; TCRdb keeps in-frame clones, though not all of them. The sample holds 85,000 to 100,000 clones, more than 75% seen once. Study outcomes and limitations: Following two doses of AZD1222, Spike-specific TCR breadth and depth rose. Unmutated variant regions are reportedly the target of nearly half of TCRs that are spike-specific.

V shed 6 bases and J 1 base; nucleotides not matched to a gene: 9. Germline CDR1 and CDR2: PRHDT and FYEKMQ (reference sequence). CDR3 length equals 15 residues. The TCR originated in an adult in good health. The sample in question was peripheral blood, obtained on day 0 of AZD1222 vaccination. This rearrangement joins TRBV13 to TRBJ2-7; TRBD1 matches at 7 bases. CDR3 sequence reads: CASRPHGTVSYEQYF. CDR3 sequence (DNA): TGTGCCAGCAGACCCCACGGGACAGTATCCTACGAGCAGTACTTC.